A selection of T cell receptor beta chains follows, all from one sample in a study of blood T cell repertoires in COVID-19. Data came from immunoSEQ multiplex PCR; TCRdb stores just in-frame clones and leaves some out. Of about 150,000 clones listed, about 88% are singletons. Material for sequencing was peripheral blood. The receptors here all came from a woman in her sixties or seventies with COVID-19, enrolled during active disease. Each CDR3 is given with its conserved first and last residue. The D gene is left open where the match is weak. Rows give clone size only sometimes, using once, few, many, or a class for an expanded clone.

size,J,V,D,CDR3,DNA
.,TRBJ2-7,TRBV6-5,.,CASRGPAEQYF,TGTGCCTCCAGAGGCCCCGCCGAGCAGTACTTC
.,TRBJ2-2,TRBV9,TRBD1,CASSLSGQGAGELFF,TGTGCCAGCAGCTTATCTGGCCAGGGGGCCGGGGAGCTGTTTTTT
.,TRBJ2-7,TRBV12-3/TRBV12-4,.,CASSRYEQYF,TGTGCCAGCAGCCGGTACGAGCAGTACTTC
.,TRBJ2-3,TRBV19,.,CASTPTSTDTQYF,TGTGCCAGCACTCCGACTAGCACAGATACGCAGTATTTT
.,TRBJ1-2,TRBV7-9,TRBD1,CASTPQGTGDYGYTF,TGTGCCAGCACCCCCCAGGGTACAGGGGACTATGGCTACACCTTC
.,TRBJ1-6,TRBV11-3,TRBD1,CASSTGGNSPLHF,TGTGCCAGCAGCACAGGGGGGAATTCACCCCTCCACTTT
.,TRBJ1-1,TRBV18,.,CASSPLLEAEAFF,TGTGCCAGCTCACCATTACTAGAAGCTGAAGCTTTCTTT
.,TRBJ2-7,TRBV5-4,.,CASSLVGGGEQYF,TGTGCCAGCAGCTTGGTGGGAGGCGGCGAGCAGTACTTC
.,TRBJ2-1,TRBV7-7,TRBD1,CASSFTGANEQFF,TGTGCCAGCAGCTTTACAGGGGCTAATGAGCAGTTCTTC
few,TRBJ1-2,TRBV18,TRBD1,CASSLQGASYGYTF,TGTGCCAGCTCACTACAGGGGGCCAGCTATGGCTACACCTTC
once,TRBJ2-5,TRBV12-3/TRBV12-4,.,CASSGQNSETQYF,TGTGCCAGCAGTGGACAGAATTCCGAGACCCAGTACTTC
.,TRBJ2-7,TRBV11-3,TRBD2,CASSLGSGGAYEQYF,TGTGCCAGCAGCTTAGGTAGCGGGGGAGCCTACGAGCAGTACTTC
.,TRBJ2-1,TRBV25-1,TRBD2,CASSDFSGSRYNEQFF,TGTGCCAGCAGTGATTTTAGCGGGAGCCGCTACAATGAGCAGTTCTTC
once,TRBJ1-5,TRBV5-1,.,CASSPGVGGQPQHF,TGCGCCAGCAGTCCGGGGGTGGGGGGTCAGCCCCAGCATTTT
.,TRBJ2-3,TRBV19,TRBD1,CASSIAGTVSSTDTQYF,TGTGCCAGTAGTATTGCCGGGACAGTGTCTAGCACAGATACGCAGTATTTT
.,TRBJ2-3,TRBV7-3,TRBD2,CASSLSLAGDRNTQYF,TGTGCCAGCAGCTTATCGTTAGCGGGAGACAGAAATACGCAGTATTTT
.,TRBJ2-2,TRBV6-5,TRBD1,CASRTGGDTGELFF,TGTGCCAGTAGGACAGGTGGGGACACCGGGGAGCTGTTTTTT
.,TRBJ1-1,TRBV5-1,TRBD1,CASSRSTGEKIPEAFF,TGCGCCAGCAGCCGATCTACAGGGGAAAAAATCCCTGAAGCTTTCTTT
.,TRBJ2-3,TRBV2,.,CASRGASGLRTDTQYF,TGTGCCAGCAGAGGTGCCTCAGGGTTGCGCACAGATACGCAGTATTTT
.,TRBJ2-1,TRBV5-1,TRBD2,CASKLAQSYNEQFF,TGCGCCAGCAAACTAGCGCAGAGCTACAATGAGCAGTTCTTC
.,TRBJ1-4,TRBV10-3,.,CAISGGNEKLFF,TGTGCCATCAGTGGGGGCAATGAAAAACTGTTTTTT
.,TRBJ1-6,TRBV3-1/TRBV3-2,.,CASSQEAGNSPLHF,TGTGCCAGCAGCCAAGAGGCCGGGAATTCACCCCTCCACTTT
.,TRBJ1-6,TRBV7-9,.,CASSGYRDNSPLHF,TGTGCCAGCAGCGGATACAGGGATAATTCACCCCTCCACTTT
once,TRBJ2-1,TRBV19,.,CASSIVSSGANEQFF,TGTGCCAGTAGTATAGTCTCGAGCGGAGCTAATGAGCAGTTCTTC
once,TRBJ1-5,TRBV19,.,CASTSWGRSNQPQHF,TGTGCCAGTACCTCGTGGGGGAGGAGCAATCAGCCCCAGCATTTT
.,TRBJ2-3,TRBV9,TRBD2,CASSVLPGGRSSTDTQYF,TGTGCCAGCAGCGTTTTGCCGGGGGGGCGTTCTAGCACAGATACGCAGTATTTT
.,TRBJ2-3,TRBV5-1,.,CASSLLATTPDTQYF,TGCGCCAGCAGCTTACTAGCTACCACCCCGGATACGCAGTATTTT
.,TRBJ2-5,TRBV5-1,TRBD2,CASSLEAGVETQYF,TGCGCCAGCAGCTTGGAAGCGGGGGTAGAGACCCAGTACTTC
.,TRBJ1-5,TRBV6-4,TRBD1,CASSPTGGAQPQHF,TGTGCCAGCAGTCCTACAGGGGGGGCTCAGCCCCAGCATTTT
.,TRBJ2-4,TRBV19,.,CASTDSNLAKNIQYF,TGTGCCAGTACCGACAGCAACTTAGCCAAAAACATTCAGTACTTC
.,TRBJ2-7,TRBV14,TRBD2,CASSRKAGGPFEQYF,TGTGCCAGCAGCCGAAAAGCGGGAGGGCCGTTCGAGCAGTACTTC
.,TRBJ1-6,TRBV5-1,.,CASSKGDSPLHF,TGCGCCAGCAGCAAAGGGGATTCACCCCTCCACTTT
.,TRBJ1-5,TRBV12-3/TRBV12-4,TRBD1,CASSKGQGQPQHF,TGTGCCAGCAGTAAAGGACAGGGACAGCCCCAGCATTTT
few,TRBJ2-1,TRBV2,.,CASSEEASGNEQFF,TGTGCCAGCAGTGAAGAGGCTAGTGGCAATGAGCAGTTCTTC
.,TRBJ1-2,TRBV10-3,TRBD1,CAISESTGGYGYTF,TGTGCCATCAGTGAGTCGACAGGGGGGTATGGCTACACCTTC
.,TRBJ1-1,TRBV6-5,.,CASSYYGDTEAFF,TGTGCCAGCAGTTACTACGGGGACACTGAAGCTTTCTTT
.,TRBJ2-4,TRBV5-1,TRBD1,CASSSGQGKNIQYF,TGCGCCAGCAGCTCAGGACAGGGCAAAAACATTCAGTACTTC
.,TRBJ1-1,TRBV9,TRBD1,CASSRLDRGLSNTEAFF,TGTGCCAGCAGCCGCCTGGACAGGGGGCTTTCGAACACTGAAGCTTTCTTT